A selection of T cell receptor beta chains follows, all from one sample in a study of human T cells and chemical hapten exposure. From the RACE reads, TCRdb called clonotypes with MiXCR, one entry per CDR3 protein. Of 85,000 to 95,000 distinct CDR3 sequences listed, just under 9% are singletons. The sequencing input was whole blood. These receptors came from a female donor in good health. Some clones in this sample may be carry-over from other donors' samples. CDR3s include the opening cysteine and the closing phenylalanine or tryptophan. The D gene is left open where the match is weak. The size of a clone is reported for some rows only, either as once, few or many, or as a class for expanded clones.

v_call	j_call	d_call	clone_size	cdr3_nt	cdr3_aa
TRBV6-6	TRBJ1-1	.	.	TGTGCCAGCAGTTACGGCCGAACACGGTTACAGAACACTGAAGCTTTCTTT	CASSYGRTRLQNTEAFF
TRBV29-1	TRBJ2-1	.	many	TGCAGCGCCGGACAGTACAATGAGCAGTTCTTC	CSAGQYNEQFF
TRBV20-1	TRBJ2-4	TRBD1	.	TGCAGTGCTAGACAGGTTGGGGGACAGGGGGCGCCTTTACTTCAGTACTTC	CSARQVGGQGAPLLQYF
TRBV20-1	TRBJ1-4	.	few	TGCAGTGCTCGAGCCCGACCTGCAACTAATGAAAAACTGTTTTTT	CSARARPATNEKLFF
TRBV20-1	TRBJ2-3	TRBD2	.	TGCAGTGCCCAGAGCTCTAGCGGGATTACCCTAACCGGGGATACGCAGTATTTT	CSAQSSSGITLTGDTQYF
TRBV20-1	TRBJ2-7	TRBD1	few	TGCAGTGCCCACTCCGAGGGGACAGGGATAAGCGAGCAGTACTTC	CSAHSEGTGISEQYF
TRBV5-1	TRBJ2-7	.	few	TGCGCCAGCAGCTTGGGGTTTTCGGGAGTGCCCTACGAGCAGTACTTC	CASSLGFSGVPYEQYF
TRBV5-1	TRBJ2-7	TRBD1	.	TGCGCCAGCAGCGAATACAGGGGGCCCACCTACGAGCAGTACTTC	CASSEYRGPTYEQYF
TRBV4-3	TRBJ2-7	.	many	TGCGCCAGCAGCCGAGGGACTGGGGGCAACTACGAGCAGTACTTC	CASSRGTGGNYEQYF
TRBV4-2	TRBJ2-7	.	few	TGTGCCAGCAGCCAAACAGTAGGGTTTTACGAGCAGTACTTC	CASSQTVGFYEQYF
TRBV20-1	TRBJ2-7	TRBD1	.	TGCAGTGCTAGTACGGGACAGGGACCCTACGAGCAGTACTTC	CSASTGQGPYEQYF
TRBV24-1	TRBJ1-1	.	.	TGTGCCACCAGTGATTTTACAGATGGGGTCAGAAGGGCTTTCTTT	CATSDFTDGVRRAFF
TRBV7-9	TRBJ2-5	.	once	TGTGCCAGCAGCTTGGGCAGGGGTGCCCAAGAGACCCAGTACTTC	CASSLGRGAQETQYF
TRBV24-1	TRBJ1-5	TRBD1	few	TGTGCCACCAGTGATCCGGGACAGGGGGCGAATCAGCCCCAGCATTTT	CATSDPGQGANQPQHF
TRBV15	TRBJ2-6	.	.	TGTGCCACCAGCAGCAGGGATACGCCTGGGGCCAACGTCCTGACTTTC	CATSSRDTPGANVLTF
TRBV7-2	TRBJ2-7	TRBD1	.	TGTGCCAGCAGCTCGGACAGGAGCAGCTCCTACGAGCAGTACTTC	CASSSDRSSSYEQYF
TRBV21-1	TRBJ2-5	.	.	TGTGCCAGCAGCAAAGAAACGAAGCAAGAGACCCAGTACTTC	CASSKETKQETQYF
TRBV3-1	TRBJ1-5	.	many	TGTGCCAGCAGCCTTGGGTTTCAGCCCCAGCATTTT	CASSLGFQPQHF
TRBV20-1	TRBJ2-7	TRBD2	.	TGCAGTGCTAAAGCGGGAGGGCCCTCCTACGAGCAGTACTTC	CSAKAGGPSYEQYF
TRBV28	TRBJ1-6	TRBD1	.	TGTGCCAGCAGCCGTACGCCGGGACAGCCGATCCTGAACAATTCACCCCTCCACTTT	CASSRTPGQPILNNSPLHF
TRBV12-3/TRBV12-4	TRBJ1-1	TRBD1	many	TGTGCCAGCAGTTTAACGGGGGACAGGTCTCGAGTAGCTTTCTTT	CASSLTGDRSRVAFF
TRBV12-5	TRBJ2-1	TRBD1	many	TGTGCTAGTGGTATCGGGACAGGAGACAATGAGCAGTTCTTC	CASGIGTGDNEQFF
TRBV30	TRBJ2-2	.	.	TGTGCCTGGAGTAACGGGCTAGACACCGGGGAGCTGTTTTTT	CAWSNGLDTGELFF
TRBV2	TRBJ2-1	TRBD2	many	TGTGCCAGCAGGGAACTAGGGACTAGCGGATACAATGAGCAGTTCTTC	CASRELGTSGYNEQFF
TRBV27	TRBJ2-6	.	few	TGTGCCAGCAGTTTAACTGGACAGCACTCTGGGGCCAACGTCCTGACTTTC	CASSLTGQHSGANVLTF
TRBV20-1	TRBJ1-1	.	.	TGCAGTGCTAGCCCCGACCCGGTGGGCACTGAAGCTTTCTTT	CSASPDPVGTEAFF
TRBV6-5	TRBJ1-2	.	.	TGTGCCAGCAAAGAGCTTGACGGCGATAGGAGCTACACCTTC	CASKELDGDRSYTF
TRBV6-5	TRBJ1-1	.	few	TGTGCCAGCAGTGGGGCGCTGAACACTGAAGCTTTCTTT	CASSGALNTEAFF
TRBV28	TRBJ2-7	TRBD1	many	TGTGCCAGCCACGACAGGGGGTCCTACGAGCAGTACTTC	CASHDRGSYEQYF
TRBV4-2	TRBJ2-3	.	few	TGTGCCAGCAGCCAAGTCGGTAGTGGCTCCACAGATACGCAGTATTTT	CASSQVGSGSTDTQYF
TRBV12-3/TRBV12-4	TRBJ2-1	TRBD2	.	TGTGCCAGCAACGCCGGGGGGGACTCCTCTCCCCATGAGCAGTTCTTC	CASNAGGDSSPHEQFF
TRBV28	TRBJ2-5	.	few	TGTGCCAGCAGTTCGTCGACTAATCCCTCCCTAGGAGAGACCCAGTACTTC	CASSSSTNPSLGETQYF
TRBV27	TRBJ2-2	.	many	TGTGCCAGCAGTATTAGGACCGGGGAGCTGTTTTTT	CASSIRTGELFF
TRBV6-2/TRBV6-3	TRBJ1-1	.	few	TGTGCCAGCCGCGAGACAGGTCAGAACACTGAAGCTTTCTTT	CASRETGQNTEAFF
TRBV12-3/TRBV12-4	TRBJ2-7	.	few	TGTGCCAGCAGTCTTGCGACAGACACCTACGAGCAGTACTTC	CASSLATDTYEQYF
TRBV19	TRBJ2-2	.	.	TGTGCCAGTAGCGGGTGGTTAGCGGACACCGGGGAGCTGTTTTTT	CASSGWLADTGELFF
TRBV6-5	TRBJ2-1	.	few	TGTGCCAGCAGTTTCACACTGGGTTACAATGAGCAGTTCTTC	CASSFTLGYNEQFF
TRBV5-6	TRBJ1-1	.	.	TGTGCCAGCAGCGGGCTGAACACTGAAGCTTTCTTT	CASSGLNTEAFF
TRBV2	TRBJ2-5	.	.	TGTGCCAGCAGTGTTAGACAAGAGACCCAGTACTTC	CASSVRQETQYF
TRBV7-9	TRBJ1-3	.	.	TGTGCCAGCAGCTTGGCCAGGGCTGGAAACACCATATATTTT	CASSLARAGNTIYF
TRBV6-5	TRBJ2-7	TRBD2	.	TGTGCCAGCAGTTTAACCGGGACCGGGGGACTAGCGGGAGAGACGGGCGAGCAGTACTTC	CASSLTGTGGLAGETGEQYF
TRBV20-1	TRBJ2-7	.	.	TGCAGTGCTCGGCGGGACCTCTACGAGCAGTACTTC	CSARRDLYEQYF
TRBV7-2	TRBJ1-1	.	.	TGTGCCAGCAGCTTTTGGATATCTAACACTGAAGCTTTCTTT	CASSFWISNTEAFF
TRBV7-8	TRBJ1-2	TRBD1	.	TGTGCCAGCAGCTTTGGACAGGGGGATAGGGACTATGGCTACACCTTC	CASSFGQGDRDYGYTF
TRBV28	TRBJ2-4	TRBD2	.	TGTGCCAGCACTCCGGGCGGACTAGCGGGACCTAAAAACATTCAGTACTTC	CASTPGGLAGPKNIQYF
TRBV28	TRBJ2-2	.	.	TGTGCCAGCAGTTTGCCAAGGGGAAACACCGGGGAGCTGTTTTTT	CASSLPRGNTGELFF
TRBV28	TRBJ1-1	.	many	TGTGCCAGCAGTTATCTTCGGGACCCCGGGACTGAAGCTTTCTTT	CASSYLRDPGTEAFF
TRBV4-3	TRBJ2-7	.	few	TGCGCCAGCAGCCCCAAGATCTCGGGGTCCCCCTACGAGCAGTACTTC	CASSPKISGSPYEQYF
TRBV27	TRBJ2-7	TRBD1	few	TGTGCCAGCAGTTTAGTTGGACAGGGGATAGACGAGCAGTACTTC	CASSLVGQGIDEQYF
TRBV20-1	TRBJ2-2	.	few	TGCAGTGCTAAGGTTGGACGTACGAACACCGGGGAGCTGTTTTTT	CSAKVGRTNTGELFF
TRBV25-1	TRBJ1-6	.	.	TGTGCCAGCAGTGAAGAGGGACCGACAGCTACTAATTCACCCCTCCACTTT	CASSEEGPTATNSPLHF
TRBV6-2/TRBV6-3	TRBJ1-1	.	many	TGTGCCAGCAGATCGTCACAGTTCGGTGAAGCTTTCTTT	CASRSSQFGEAFF
TRBV6-4	TRBJ2-2	TRBD2	.	TGTGCCAGCAGTGACTCCCTAGCGGGAACGAACACCGGGGAGCTGTTTTTT	CASSDSLAGTNTGELFF
TRBV4-3	TRBJ2-3	TRBD2	.	TGCGCCAGCAGCCGAGGGACTAGCGGGGCCACAGATACGCAGTATTTT	CASSRGTSGATDTQYF
TRBV2	TRBJ2-1	TRBD2	.	TGTGCCAGCAGTGGGGCTAGCGGTTACAATGAGCAGTTCTTC	CASSGASGYNEQFF
TRBV19	TRBJ2-1	TRBD2	few	TGTGCCAGTACGGTACTAGCGGGAGGCACCTACAATGAGCAGTTCTTC	CASTVLAGGTYNEQFF
TRBV7-2	TRBJ2-3	.	.	TGTGCCAGCAGCCTTCCAGGCGCGCCGAAAGCAGATACGCAGTATTTT	CASSLPGAPKADTQYF
TRBV9	TRBJ2-6	.	.	.	CASSVGSGANVPTF